This T cell receptor beta chain was sequenced for a study of metastatic and nonmetastatic thyroid tumors. Germline V gives CDR1 MDHEN, CDR2 SYDVKM. The CDR3 runs 14 residues. Losses at the gene ends were 6 bases for V and 6 bases for J; bases not matched to a gene: 4. TCRdb used MiXCR to call clones anew from the PCR reads. The sample gives tens of thousands of clones, 18% of which show up once; around 13% is in the top ten. Nobody among the patients had been given any treatment before thyroid surgery. In this sample, this clone turned up many times. The sample holds other DNA sequences that translate to the same CDR3.

The chain recombines TRBV28 with TRBJ2-2; 10 nucleotides agree with TRBD2. The receptor's source is a female donor with papillary thyroid cancer or a benign thyroid nodule (not recorded which). Some clones in this sample may be carry-over from other donors' samples. Sequencing used blood. In DNA form, the CDR3 reads TGTGCCAGCAGAGGAAGCGGGAGGGCCGGGGAGCTGTTTTTT. It codes for CASRGSGRAGELFF.